The 6 T cell receptor beta chains reported below all come from one sample, sequenced in a study of cytomegalovirus exposure and HLA in healthy donors. PCR amplification relied on 60 Vbeta primers (plus 13 Jbeta primers). TCRdb's copy holds only in-frame clones and misses some; the assay was immunoSEQ multiplex PCR. The profile shows under 150,000 clones, 70% to 85% of them singletons. Input material: PBMCs. The receptors derive from a boy younger than 18 in good health and CMV-seronegative.

This clone was seen only once. The genes are TRBV5-1 and TRBJ2-3, with D possibly matching TRBD2 (6 bases). CDR1 is SGHRS, CDR2 YFSETQ, per germline. The CDR3 contains 15 residues. Trimming took 2 bases from V and 5 from J, leaving 15 bases between them. The CDR3 protein is CASSFLATPQDTQYF. The CDR3 region has the DNA TGCGCCAGCAGCTTCCTAGCGACCCCCCAAGATACGCAGTATTTT.

This chain joins TRBV6-1 and TRBJ2-4; 8 positions agree with TRBD1. CDR3 size: 16 residues. The germline gives CDR1 MNHNS, CDR2 SASEGT. J gave up 3 bases and V 3 bases, and 7 bases lay outside the gene matches. The CDR3 region is CASSDGDRGDKNIQYF. Here the CDR3 DNA reads TGTGCCAGCAGTGATGGTGACAGGGGCGACAAAAACATTCAGTACTTC.

Here the CDR3 reads CASSLELAGGVQETQYF. The CDR3 DNA is TGCGCCAGCAGCTTGGAGTTAGCGGGGGGGGTCCAAGAGACCCAGTACTTC. The chain employs TRBV5-1 and TRBJ2-5; 11 bases align to TRBD2. The CDR3 covers 17 residues. Germline CDR1 and CDR2: SGHRS and YFSETQ. The junction had 5 bases not matched to a gene; V was cut back by 0 bases and J by 1 base. The whole variable domain, remainder taken from reference TRBV5-1 and TRBJ2-5, is KAGVTQTPRYLIKTRGQQVTLSCSPISGHRSVSWYQQTPGQGLQFLFEYFSETQRNKGNFPGRFSGRQFSNSRSEMNVSTLELGDSALYLCASSLELAGGVQETQYFGPGTRLLVL.

This chain links TRBV28 with TRBJ1-1; 9 bases are a match to TRBD1. Germline lookup yields CDR1 MDHEN and CDR2 SYDVKM. The length of the CDR3 is 15 residues. Germline trimming cut 2 bases from V and 6 bases from J; bases unmatched to any gene: 7. DNA of the CDR3: TGTGCCAGCAGTTTAGAGACAGGGGGAGGCCCTGAAGCTTTCTTT. Protein: CASSLETGGGPEAFF.

This chain joins TRBV15 and TRBJ2-7; a weak D match, TRBD1 (5 bases). Trimming removed 8 bases at V and 1 base at J, with 9 bases between. CDR3 length equals 12 residues. Germline lookup yields CDR1 LNHNV and CDR2 YYDKDF (reference sequence). CDR3 sequence reads: CATSGISYEQYF. CDR3 DNA sequence: TGTGCCACCTCAGGGATTTCCTACGAGCAGTACTTC.

This clone was detected only a few times. The chain joins TRBV5-4 to TRBJ2-6; tentative D call: TRBD1 (5 bases). Trimming left V 5 bases short and J 0 bases short, with 6 bases between. Germline values: CDR1 SGHNT, CDR2 YYREEE (reference sequence). This CDR3 is built from 14 residues. For the CDR3, the DNA is TGTGCCAGCAGAGACAGCTCTGGGGCCAACGTCCTGACTTTC. Its translation: CASRDSSGANVLTF.